This T cell receptor beta chain was identified in a study of beta chain features in type 1 diabetes. The CDR3 extends over 14 amino acids. Deletions cut 0 bases from V and 1 base from J, with 9 bases between. Germline V gives CDR1 GTSNPN, CDR2 SVGIG (reference sequence). Every bit of the isolated RNA underwent reverse transcription, so sequencing read expressed TCRB transcripts. Libraries were prepared by immunoSEQ multiplex PCR; TCRdb keeps only in-frame clonotypes and omits some of them. The sample contains about 360,000 clones, roughly 12% of which appear only once. The sample holds a few counts of this clone.

The sample comprised naive CD4+ T cells from blood. This receptor was obtained from a man between 18 and 35 years old in good health. The chain recombines TRBV30 with TRBJ1-1, with D unresolved. This CDR3 reads CAWSVQQPNTEAFF. CDR3 coding DNA: TGTGCCTGGAGTGTACAACAGCCGAACACTGAAGCTTTCTTT.